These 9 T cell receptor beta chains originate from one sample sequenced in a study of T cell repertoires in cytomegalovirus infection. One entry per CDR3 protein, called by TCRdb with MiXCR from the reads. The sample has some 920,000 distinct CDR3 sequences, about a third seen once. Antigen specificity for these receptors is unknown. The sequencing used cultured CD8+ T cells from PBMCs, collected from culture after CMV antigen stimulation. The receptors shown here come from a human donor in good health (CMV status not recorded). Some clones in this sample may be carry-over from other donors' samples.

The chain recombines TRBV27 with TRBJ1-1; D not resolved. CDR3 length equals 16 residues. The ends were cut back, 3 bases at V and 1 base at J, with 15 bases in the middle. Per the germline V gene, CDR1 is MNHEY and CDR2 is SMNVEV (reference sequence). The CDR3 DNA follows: TGTGCCAGCAGTTTCAGTTATAGGGATGCGAACACTGAAGCTTTCTTT. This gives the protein CASSFSYRDANTEAFF.

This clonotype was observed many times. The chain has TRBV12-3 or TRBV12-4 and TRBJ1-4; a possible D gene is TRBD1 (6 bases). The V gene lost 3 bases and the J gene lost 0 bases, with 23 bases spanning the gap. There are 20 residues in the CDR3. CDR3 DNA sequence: TGTGCCAGCAGTTTCCGGACAGAAGACCGTCCTGGGGCAACTAATGAAAAACTGTTTTTT. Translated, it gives CASSFRTEDRPGATNEKLFF.

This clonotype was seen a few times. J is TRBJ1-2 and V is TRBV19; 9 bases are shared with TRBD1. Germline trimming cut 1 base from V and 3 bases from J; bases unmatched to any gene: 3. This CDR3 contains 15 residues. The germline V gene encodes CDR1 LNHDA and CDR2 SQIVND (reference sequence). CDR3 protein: CASSIVQGADYGYTF. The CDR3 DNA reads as TGTGCCAGTAGTATAGTACAGGGGGCGGACTATGGCTACACCTTC. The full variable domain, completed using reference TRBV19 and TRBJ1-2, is DGGITQSPKYLFRKEGQNVTLSCEQNLNHDAMYWYRQDPGQGLRLIYYSQIVNDFQKGDIAEGYSVSREKKESFPLTVTSAQKNPTAFYLCASSIVQGADYGYTFGSGTRLTVV.

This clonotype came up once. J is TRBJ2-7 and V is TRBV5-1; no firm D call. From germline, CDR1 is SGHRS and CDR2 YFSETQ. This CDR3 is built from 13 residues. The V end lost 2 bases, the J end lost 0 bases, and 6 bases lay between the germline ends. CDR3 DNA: TGCGCCAGCAGCTTTAGAGTCTCCTACGAGCAGTACTTC. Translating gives CASSFRVSYEQYF.

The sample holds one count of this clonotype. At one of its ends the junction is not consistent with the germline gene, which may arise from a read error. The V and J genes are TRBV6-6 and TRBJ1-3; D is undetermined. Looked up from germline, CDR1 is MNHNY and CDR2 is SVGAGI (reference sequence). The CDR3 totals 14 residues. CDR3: CAGRSSASTDTIYF. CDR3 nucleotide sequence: TGTGCCGGCAGATCCTCCGCATCGACGGACACCATATATTTT.

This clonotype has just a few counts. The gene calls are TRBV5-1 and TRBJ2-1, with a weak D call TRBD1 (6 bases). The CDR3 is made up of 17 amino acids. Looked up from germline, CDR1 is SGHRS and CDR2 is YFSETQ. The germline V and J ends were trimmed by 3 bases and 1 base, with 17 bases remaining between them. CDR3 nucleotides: TGCGCCAGCAGCTCGCCTGTAAACAGGGATTCCTACAATGAGCAGTTCTTC. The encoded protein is CASSSPVNRDSYNEQFF. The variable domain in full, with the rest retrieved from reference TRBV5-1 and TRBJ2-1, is KAGVTQTPRYLIKTRGQQVTLSCSPISGHRSVSWYQQTPGQGLQFLFEYFSETQRNKGNFPGRFSGRQFSNSRSEMNVSTLELGDSALYLCASSSPVNRDSYNEQFFGPGTRLTVL.

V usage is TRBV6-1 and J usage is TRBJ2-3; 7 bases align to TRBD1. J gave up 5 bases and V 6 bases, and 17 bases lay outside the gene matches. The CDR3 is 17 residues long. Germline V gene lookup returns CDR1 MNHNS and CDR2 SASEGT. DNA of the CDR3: TGTGCCAGCAGCCCCATAACAGGGGCCGGAGTCCGAGATACGCAGTATTTT. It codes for CASSPITGAGVRDTQYF.

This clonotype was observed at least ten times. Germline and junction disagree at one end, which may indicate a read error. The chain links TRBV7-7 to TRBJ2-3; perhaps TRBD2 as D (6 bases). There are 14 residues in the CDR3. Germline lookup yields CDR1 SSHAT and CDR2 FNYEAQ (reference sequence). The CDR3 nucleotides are TGTGCTAGCAGCTTAGCGGCGGGGTCGGATACGCAGTATTTT. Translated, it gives CASSLAAGSDTQYF.

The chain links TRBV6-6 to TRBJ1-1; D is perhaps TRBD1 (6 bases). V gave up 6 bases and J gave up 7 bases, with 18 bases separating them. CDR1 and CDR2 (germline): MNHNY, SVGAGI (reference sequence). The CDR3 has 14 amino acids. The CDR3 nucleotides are TGTGCCAGCAGCTATAGGGGGGGAAGAATTGAAGCTTTCTTT. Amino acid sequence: CASSYRGGRIEAFF.